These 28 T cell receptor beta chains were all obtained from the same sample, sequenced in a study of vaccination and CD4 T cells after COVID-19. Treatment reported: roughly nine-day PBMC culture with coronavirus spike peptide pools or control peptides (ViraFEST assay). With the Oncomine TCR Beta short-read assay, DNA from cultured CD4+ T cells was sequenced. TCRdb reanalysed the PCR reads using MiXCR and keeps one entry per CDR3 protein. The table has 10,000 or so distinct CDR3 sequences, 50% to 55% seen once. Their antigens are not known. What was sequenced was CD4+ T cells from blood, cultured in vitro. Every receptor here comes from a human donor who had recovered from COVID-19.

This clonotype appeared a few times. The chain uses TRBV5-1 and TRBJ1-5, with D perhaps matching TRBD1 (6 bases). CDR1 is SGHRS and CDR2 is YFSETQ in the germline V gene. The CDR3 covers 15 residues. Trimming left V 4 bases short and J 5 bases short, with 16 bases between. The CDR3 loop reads CASSPVTGLDQPQHF. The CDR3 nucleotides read TGCGCCAGCAGCCCAGTAACAGGGTTGGATCAGCCCCAGCATTTT.

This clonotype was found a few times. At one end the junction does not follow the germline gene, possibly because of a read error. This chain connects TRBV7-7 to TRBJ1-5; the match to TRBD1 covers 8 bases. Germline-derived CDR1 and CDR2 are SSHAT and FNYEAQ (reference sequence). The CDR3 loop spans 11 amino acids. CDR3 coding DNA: TGTGCTAGCAGCTGGACAGGGAAACAGCATTTT. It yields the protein CASSWTGKQHF.

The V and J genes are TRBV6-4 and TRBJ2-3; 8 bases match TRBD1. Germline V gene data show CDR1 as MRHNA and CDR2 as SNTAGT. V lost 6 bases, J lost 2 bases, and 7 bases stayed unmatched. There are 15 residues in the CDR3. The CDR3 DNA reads TGTGCCAGCAGCCCGGGACAGGCATCCACAGATACGCAGTATTTT. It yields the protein CASSPGQASTDTQYF.

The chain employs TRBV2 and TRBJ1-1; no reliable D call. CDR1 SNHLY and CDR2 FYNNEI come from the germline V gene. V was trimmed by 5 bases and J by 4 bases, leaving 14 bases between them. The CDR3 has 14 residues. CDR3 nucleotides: TGTGCCAGCAGTCCGACCCGCGCGGGCACTGAAGCTTTCTTT. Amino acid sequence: CASSPTRAGTEAFF.

CDR3 sequence reads: CASSSGGTLNTEAFF. In DNA, the CDR3 is TGTGCCAGTAGCTCTGGAGGGACCCTGAACACTGAAGCTTTCTTT. The chain employs TRBV19 and TRBJ1-1, with a tentative D call TRBD1 (5 bases). Trimming cost V 6 bases and J 0 bases, with 14 bases left between them. Per germline, CDR1 LNHDA and CDR2 SQIVND (reference sequence). The CDR3 loop spans 15 amino acids.

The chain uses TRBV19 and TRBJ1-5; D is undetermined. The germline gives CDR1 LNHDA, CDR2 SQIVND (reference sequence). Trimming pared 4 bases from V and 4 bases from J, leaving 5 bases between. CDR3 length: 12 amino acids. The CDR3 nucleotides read TGTGCCAGTAGTAGCGAGAATCAGCCCCAGCATTTT. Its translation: CASSSENQPQHF.

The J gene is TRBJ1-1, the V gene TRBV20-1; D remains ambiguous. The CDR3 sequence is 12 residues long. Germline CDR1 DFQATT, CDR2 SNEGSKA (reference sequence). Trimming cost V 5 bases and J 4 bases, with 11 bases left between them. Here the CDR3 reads CSAGSEGTEAFF. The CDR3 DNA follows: TGCAGTGCTGGGTCCGAGGGCACTGAAGCTTTCTTT.

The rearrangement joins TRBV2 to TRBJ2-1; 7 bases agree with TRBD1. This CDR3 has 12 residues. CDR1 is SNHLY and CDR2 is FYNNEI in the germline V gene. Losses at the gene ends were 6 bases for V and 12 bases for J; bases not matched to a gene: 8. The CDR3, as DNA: TGTGCCAGCAGACCCGGACAGGTCAGGCAGTTCTTC. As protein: CASRPGQVRQFF.

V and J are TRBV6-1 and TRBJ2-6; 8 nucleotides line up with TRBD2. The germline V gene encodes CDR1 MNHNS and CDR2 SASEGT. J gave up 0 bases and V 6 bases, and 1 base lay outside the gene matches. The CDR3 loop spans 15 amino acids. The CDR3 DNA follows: TGTGCCAGCAGGGCGGGAGGCTCTGGGGCCAACGTCCTGACTTTC. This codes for CASRAGGSGANVLTF.

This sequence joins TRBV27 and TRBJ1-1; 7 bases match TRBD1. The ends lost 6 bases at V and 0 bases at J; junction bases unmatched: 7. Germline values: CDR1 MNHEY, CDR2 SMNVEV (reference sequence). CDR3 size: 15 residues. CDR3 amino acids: CASRMTGTVNTEAFF. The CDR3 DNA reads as TGTGCCAGCAGAATGACCGGGACAGTGAACACTGAAGCTTTCTTT.

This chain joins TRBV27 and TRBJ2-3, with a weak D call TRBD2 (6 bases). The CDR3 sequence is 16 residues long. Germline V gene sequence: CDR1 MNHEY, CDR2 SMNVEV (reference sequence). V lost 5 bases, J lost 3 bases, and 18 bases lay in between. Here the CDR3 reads CASSVYRGSSTDTQYF. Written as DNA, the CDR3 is TGTGCCAGCAGTGTGTACCGGGGGAGCAGTACAGATACGCAGTATTTT.

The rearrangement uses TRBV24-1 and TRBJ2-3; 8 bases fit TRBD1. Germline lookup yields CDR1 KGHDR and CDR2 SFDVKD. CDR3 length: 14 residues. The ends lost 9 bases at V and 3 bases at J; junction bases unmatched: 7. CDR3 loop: CATGRTGSTDTQYF. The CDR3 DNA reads TGTGCCACCGGACGGACAGGGTCAACAGATACGCAGTATTTT.

The CDR3 reads CASSGRWGGANVLTF. The CDR3 coding sequence is TGTGCCAGCAGCGGACGGTGGGGGGGGGCCAACGTCCTGACTTTC. The chain has TRBV7-2 and TRBJ2-6; D is perhaps TRBD1 or TRBD2 (5 bases each). V was pared by 5 bases and J by 4 bases, with 12 bases between. CDR3 length: 15 residues. CDR1 and CDR2 (germline): SGHTA, FQGNSA. The full variable domain, with the rest looked up from reference TRBV7-2 and TRBJ2-6, is GAGVSQSPSNKVTEKGKDVELRCDPISGHTALYWYRQSLGQGLEFLIYFQGNSAPDKSGLPSDRFSAERTGGSVSTLTIQRTQQEDSAVYLCASSGRWGGANVLTFGAGSRLTVL.

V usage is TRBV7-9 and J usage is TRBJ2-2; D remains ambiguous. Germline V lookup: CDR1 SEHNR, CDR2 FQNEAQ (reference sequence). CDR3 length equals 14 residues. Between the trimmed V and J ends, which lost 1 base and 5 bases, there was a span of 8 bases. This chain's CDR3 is CASSLDADTGELFF. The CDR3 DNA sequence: TGTGCCAGCAGCTTAGACGCGGATACCGGGGAGCTGTTTTTT.

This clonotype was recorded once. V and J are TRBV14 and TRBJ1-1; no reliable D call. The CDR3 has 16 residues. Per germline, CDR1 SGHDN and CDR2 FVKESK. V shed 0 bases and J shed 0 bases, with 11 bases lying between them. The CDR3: CASSQDERRVNTEAFF. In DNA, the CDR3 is TGTGCCAGCAGCCAAGATGAGAGGAGGGTGAACACTGAAGCTTTCTTT.

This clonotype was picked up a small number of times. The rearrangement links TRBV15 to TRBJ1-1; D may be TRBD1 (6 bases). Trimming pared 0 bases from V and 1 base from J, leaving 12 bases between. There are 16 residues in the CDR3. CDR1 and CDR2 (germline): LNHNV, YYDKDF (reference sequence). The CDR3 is CATSRDTGLKNTEAFF. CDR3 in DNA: TGTGCCACCAGCAGAGATACAGGGCTAAAGAACACTGAAGCTTTCTTT.

CDR3 DNA: TGTGCCATCAAGGATGGCAGGCAGAACTATGGCTACACCTTC. This codes for CAIKDGRQNYGYTF. V gene TRBV10-3 combines with J gene TRBJ1-2, with D uncertain. V dropped 7 bases and J dropped 2 bases, with 14 bases sitting between them. Germline loops: CDR1 ENHRY, CDR2 SYGVKD. This CDR3 has 14 amino acids.

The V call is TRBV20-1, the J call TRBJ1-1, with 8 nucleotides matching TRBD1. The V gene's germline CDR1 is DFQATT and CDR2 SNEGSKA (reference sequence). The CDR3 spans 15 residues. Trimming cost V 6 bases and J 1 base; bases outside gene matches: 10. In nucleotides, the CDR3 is TGCAGTGCACTCGAAGGGGGGACAGGGAACACTGAAGCTTTCTTT. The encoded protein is CSALEGGTGNTEAFF.

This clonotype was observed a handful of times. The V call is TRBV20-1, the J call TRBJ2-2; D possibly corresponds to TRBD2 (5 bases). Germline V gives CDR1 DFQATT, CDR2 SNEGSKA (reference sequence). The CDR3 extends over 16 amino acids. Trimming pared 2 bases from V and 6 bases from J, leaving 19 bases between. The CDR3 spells CSARITGKSGPGELFF. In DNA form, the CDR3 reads TGCAGTGCTAGAATAACGGGGAAGAGTGGTCCCGGGGAGCTGTTTTTT.

The CDR3 reads CASSYYSGTSYEQYF. The CDR3 DNA reads as TGTGCCAGCAGTTACTATAGCGGGACCTCCTACGAGCAGTACTTC. The rearrangement uses TRBV6-5 and TRBJ2-7, with TRBD2 identical over 8 bases. The germline gives CDR1 MNHEY, CDR2 SVGAGI. The CDR3 extends over 15 amino acids. The V and J ends lost 1 base and 0 bases, in that order; junction bases with no gene match: 2.

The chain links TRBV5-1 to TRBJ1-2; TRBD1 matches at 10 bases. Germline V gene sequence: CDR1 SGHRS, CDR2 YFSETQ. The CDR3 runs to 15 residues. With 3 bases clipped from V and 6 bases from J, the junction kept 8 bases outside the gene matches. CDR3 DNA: TGCGCCAGCAGCTCCCGACAGGGGGCCTCTAATGGCTACACCTTC. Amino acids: CASSSRQGASNGYTF.

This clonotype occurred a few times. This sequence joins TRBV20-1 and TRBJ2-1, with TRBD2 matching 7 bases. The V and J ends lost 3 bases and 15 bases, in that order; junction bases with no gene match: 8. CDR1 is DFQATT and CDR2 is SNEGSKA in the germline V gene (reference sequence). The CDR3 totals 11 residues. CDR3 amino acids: CSASQSGRGFF. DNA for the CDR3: TGCAGTGCTAGTCAATCTGGGAGGGGGTTCTTC.

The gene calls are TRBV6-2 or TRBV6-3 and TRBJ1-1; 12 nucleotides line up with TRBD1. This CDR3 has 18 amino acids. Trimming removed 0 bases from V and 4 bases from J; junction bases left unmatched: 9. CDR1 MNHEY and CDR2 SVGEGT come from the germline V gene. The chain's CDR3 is CASSYSTGQGAAGTEAFF. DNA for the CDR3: TGTGCCAGCAGTTACTCAACGGGACAGGGGGCGGCTGGCACTGAAGCTTTCTTT.

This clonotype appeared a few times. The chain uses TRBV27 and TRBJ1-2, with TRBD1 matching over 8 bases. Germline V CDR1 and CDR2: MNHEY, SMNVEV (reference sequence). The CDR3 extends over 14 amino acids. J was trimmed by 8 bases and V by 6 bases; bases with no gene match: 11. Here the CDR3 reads CASRQQGGIGGYTF. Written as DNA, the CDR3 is TGTGCCAGCAGGCAACAGGGGGGAATTGGAGGCTACACCTTC.

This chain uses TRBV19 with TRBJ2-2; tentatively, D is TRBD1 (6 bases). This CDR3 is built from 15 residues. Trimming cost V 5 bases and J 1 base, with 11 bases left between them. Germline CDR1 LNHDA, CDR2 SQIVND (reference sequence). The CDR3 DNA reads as TGTGCCAGTAGTGTTCAACAGGGGAACACCGGGGAGCTGTTTTTT. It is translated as CASSVQQGNTGELFF.

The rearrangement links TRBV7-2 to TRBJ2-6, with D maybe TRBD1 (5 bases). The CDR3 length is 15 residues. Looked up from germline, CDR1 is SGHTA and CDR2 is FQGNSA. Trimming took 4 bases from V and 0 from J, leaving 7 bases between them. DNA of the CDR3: TGTGCCAGCAGCTCCAGGGCCTCTGGGGCCAACGTCCTGACTTTC. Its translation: CASSSRASGANVLTF.

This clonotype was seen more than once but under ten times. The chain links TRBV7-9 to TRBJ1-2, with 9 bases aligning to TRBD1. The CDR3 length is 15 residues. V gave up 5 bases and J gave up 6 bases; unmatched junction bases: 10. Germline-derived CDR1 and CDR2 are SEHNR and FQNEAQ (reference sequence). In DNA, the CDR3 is TGTGCCAGCAGCCGGGGACAGGGAAGTCCCGATGGCTACACCTTC. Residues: CASSRGQGSPDGYTF.

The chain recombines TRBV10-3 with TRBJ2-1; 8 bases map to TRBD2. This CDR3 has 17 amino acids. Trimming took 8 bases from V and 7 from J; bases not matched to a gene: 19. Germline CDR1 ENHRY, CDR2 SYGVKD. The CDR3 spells CAIGTSRGLALNNEQFF. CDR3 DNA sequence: TGTGCCATCGGGACCTCAAGAGGACTAGCCCTTAATAATGAGCAGTTCTTC.